A selection of T cell receptor beta chains follows, all from one sample in a study of lymphopenia after photon versus proton radiotherapy. Clones were sequenced by immunoSEQ multiplex PCR, and TCRdb holds only the in-frame ones, with some missing. The data contain more than 20,000 clones, 75% to 90% of them singletons. Sequenced material: peripheral blood, taken from a patient treated with photon-based radiotherapy. The source is a man aged 25-45 years with gastric cancer. CDR3s leave out the opening cysteine and the closing phenylalanine or tryptophan.

V	J	CDR3
TRBV7-2	TRBJ1-5	ASSRLGAGRQPQH
TRBV5-4	TRBJ2-5	ASSRQGAVETQY
TRBV5-1	TRBJ2-5	ASSLVSGGQETQY
TRBV11-2	TRBJ2-7	ASSLDFTSESYEQY
TRBV15	TRBJ1-4	ATSRDYGQNLGNEKLF
TRBV16	TRBJ1-2	ASSQSNGANYGYT
TRBV29-1	TRBJ1-1	SAPGVTNTEAF
TRBV19	TRBJ2-3	ASSSDRAIDTQY
TRBV29-1	TRBJ1-6	SVRTGSNSPLH
TRBV27	TRBJ2-5	ASRSLAGVWETQY
TRBV7-6	TRBJ1-1	ASSLGGAGNSNTEAF
TRBV11-2	TRBJ2-7	ASSWRETYEQY
TRBV27	TRBJ2-3	ASSLGWSDTQY
TRBV19	TRBJ2-3	ASRPAGEPDTQY
TRBV5-1	TRBJ2-5	ASSRKATGEETQY
TRBV9	TRBJ2-7	ASSVAPGQVLPYEQY
TRBV6-1	TRBJ2-2	ASSEAHNSRKQLF
TRBV9	TRBJ2-5	ASSDLAGGQETQY
TRBV29-1	TRBJ2-1	SVRAESSSYNEQF
TRBV4-1	TRBJ1-2	ASSQFISDNYGYT
TRBV15	TRBJ2-5	ATSRDLERETQY
TRBV28	TRBJ1-5	ASSFFRGGYQPQH
TRBV5-1	TRBJ1-1	ASSLRQGGTEAF
TRBV11-3	TRBJ1-3	ASSRGADTIY